Below, 29 T cell receptor beta chains from the same sample are listed, as sequenced in a study of T-cell reconstitution after alpha-beta-depleted transplantation in children. TCRbeta library preparation incorporated unique molecular identifiers. TCRdb reanalysed the PCR reads using MiXCR and keeps one entry per CDR3 protein. Of around 100,000 distinct CDR3 sequences listed, about 9.3% are singletons. This specimen was PBMCs, taken before TCRalphabeta/CD19-depleted stem cell transplant. The receptors were gathered from a boy aged 2 to 10 with acute lymphoblastic leukemia, due to receive a stem cell transplant.

The chain couples TRBV3-1 to TRBJ1-1; the D gene is possibly TRBD1 (6 bases). The CDR3 consists of 14 residues. CDR1 LGHDT and CDR2 YNNKEL come from the germline V gene (reference sequence). V dropped 2 bases and J dropped 7 bases, with 14 bases sitting between them. The CDR3 is CASSQLTGRNEAFF. The CDR3 coding sequence is TGTGCCAGCAGCCAACTGACAGGTCGGAATGAAGCTTTCTTT.

This clonotype has a count of ten or more. The chain employs TRBV6-5 and TRBJ1-6; no reliable D call. CDR1 is MNHEY, CDR2 SVGAGI, per germline. The ends were cut back, 5 bases at V and 5 bases at J, with 7 bases in the middle. The CDR3 has 13 residues. As DNA, the CDR3 is TGTGCCAGCAGTCACAAGAATAATTCACCCCTCCACTTT. This gives the protein CASSHKNNSPLHF.

This clonotype occurred a few times. The chain couples TRBV28 to TRBJ1-5; a possible D gene is TRBD1 (5 bases). The V end lost 6 bases, the J end lost 4 bases, and 10 bases lay between the germline ends. This CDR3 spans 13 amino acids. Germline V gene data show CDR1 as MDHEN and CDR2 as SYDVKM. The CDR3 coding sequence is TGTGCCAGCAGATCGACAGAAAATCAGCCCCAGCATTTT. As protein: CASRSTENQPQHF.

Regarding this clonotype: Being one base from a much bigger clone, this may be a read error. V gene TRBV20-1 combines with J gene TRBJ2-7; unclear D gene. Looked up from germline, CDR1 is DFQATT and CDR2 is SNEGSKA (reference sequence). The CDR3 totals 14 residues. DNA of the CDR3: TGCAGTGCTCGGACGCACCTGAGCTCCTACAAGCAGTACTTC. As protein: CSARTHLSSYKQYF.

This clonotype was observed at least ten times. The DNA of the CDR3 is TGTGCCACCAGCTCTCACAATCTAGAGGACAGGGGTAACTACGAGCAGTACTTC. This encodes CATSSHNLEDRGNYEQYF. This chain uses TRBV15 with TRBJ2-7, with TRBD1 matching over 9 bases. After removal of 5 bases from V and 3 bases from J, the junction contained 17 bases not matched to a gene. The CDR3 length is 18 residues. The germline V gene encodes CDR1 LNHNV and CDR2 YYDKDF (reference sequence). Full variable domain (outside the CDR3, taken from reference TRBV15 and TRBJ2-7): DAMVIQNPRYQVTQFGKPVTLSCSQTLNHNVMYWYQQKSSQAPKLLFHYYDKDFNNEADTPDNFQSRRPNTSFCFLDIRSPGLGDTAMYLCATSSHNLEDRGNYEQYFGPGTRLTVT.

There are a few counts of this clonotype. This chain connects TRBV5-1 to TRBJ1-1, with a tentative D call TRBD1 (6 bases). Germline loops: CDR1 SGHRS, CDR2 YFSETQ. This CDR3 has 16 residues. V dropped 4 bases and J dropped 3 bases, with 19 bases sitting between them. The CDR3 spells CASSLGGGIRDTEAFF. DNA of the CDR3: TGCGCCAGCAGCCTTGGAGGGGGGATTAGGGACACTGAAGCTTTCTTT.

The chain has TRBV30 and TRBJ2-7; 10 nucleotides match TRBD2. V trimming: 5 bases; J trimming: 0 bases; junction bases outside the gene matches: 10. Germline V gene lookup returns CDR1 GTSNPN and CDR2 SVGIG (reference sequence). The CDR3 is 16 amino acids. The CDR3 protein is CAWRPTGLAASYEQYF. The CDR3 DNA reads as TGTGCCTGGCGGCCGACCGGACTAGCGGCCTCCTACGAGCAGTACTTC.

This clonotype was detected a few times. The chain is built from TRBV5-1 and TRBJ2-7, with 9 bases matching TRBD1. Trimming took 0 bases from V and 6 from J; bases not matched to a gene: 10. The germline V gene encodes CDR1 SGHRS and CDR2 YFSETQ. The CDR3 has 16 amino acids. The CDR3 coding sequence is TGCGCCAGCAGCTTGGTAGGGGGACAGGGTTCTATCGAGCAGTACTTC. Translated, it gives CASSLVGGQGSIEQYF.

J is TRBJ2-2 and V is TRBV7-3; no definite D call. V was clipped by 3 bases and J by 6 bases, with 5 bases between them. The germline V gene encodes CDR1 SGHTA and CDR2 FQGTGA. This CDR3 comprises 12 residues. CDR3 protein: CASSFPPGELFF. In nucleotides, the CDR3 is TGTGCCAGCAGCTTCCCTCCCGGGGAGCTGTTTTTT.

Ten or more counts support this clonotype. V usage is TRBV6-7 and J usage is TRBJ2-1, with D tentatively TRBD2 (6 bases). Being an ORF, TRBV6-7 has a function that is uncertain. Deletions cut 2 bases from V and 4 bases from J, with 18 bases between. The CDR3 length is 17 residues. The CDR3 sequence: CASSYPSRLALYNEQFF. The CDR3 bases are TGTGCCAGCAGTTACCCGTCTCGGCTAGCGCTATACAATGAGCAGTTCTTC.

This clonotype showed up just a few times. The V gene is TRBV7-2, the J gene TRBJ1-2; tentatively, D is TRBD1 (5 bases). Trimming cost V 1 base and J 7 bases, with 19 bases left between them. This CDR3 spans 16 amino acids. Germline values: CDR1 SGHTA, CDR2 FQGNSA. CDR3 protein: CASSLGVGGPGGGYTF. As DNA, the CDR3 is TGTGCCAGCAGCTTAGGGGTGGGGGGTCCCGGAGGTGGCTACACCTTC.

This chain joins TRBV3-1 and TRBJ1-1; D gene ambiguous. Germline V gene lookup returns CDR1 LGHDT and CDR2 YNNKEL (reference sequence). This CDR3 contains 15 residues. Trimming cost V 4 bases and J 0 bases, with 12 bases left between them. The CDR3 spells CASSRAWTLNTEAFF. The DNA for the CDR3 is TGTGCCAGCAGCCGAGCTTGGACCCTGAACACTGAAGCTTTCTTT.

This clonotype showed up many times. This sequence joins TRBV9 and TRBJ2-3; D unresolved. The CDR3 is 11 residues long. Germline values: CDR1 SGDLS, CDR2 YYNGEE. V was cut by 2 bases and J by 6 bases, with 4 bases left in between. CDR3 residues: CASSVIDTQYF. CDR3 in DNA: TGTGCCAGCAGCGTTATTGATACGCAGTATTTT.

This clonotype has a count of ten or more. The chain is built from TRBV9 and TRBJ2-3; 7 nucleotides line up with TRBD1. CDR3 length equals 17 residues. V lost 0 bases to trimming and J lost 0 bases; unmatched junction nucleotides: 7. CDR1 is SGDLS and CDR2 is YYNGEE in the germline V gene. This CDR3 is CASSVGMGQRSTDTQYF. The CDR3 DNA sequence: TGTGCCAGCAGCGTAGGGATGGGACAGAGAAGCACAGATACGCAGTATTTT.

The CDR3 region has the DNA TGCAGTGCTAGACCACCTTCTAGCGGTTCCTACGAGCAGTACTTC. This codes for CSARPPSSGSYEQYF. The J gene is TRBJ2-7, the V gene TRBV20-1, with TRBD2 matching over 7 bases. The CDR3 loop spans 15 amino acids. V was pared by 2 bases and J by 1 base, with 8 bases of the junction left unmatched. CDR1 is DFQATT and CDR2 is SNEGSKA in the germline V gene (reference sequence).

This clonotype was counted a few times. The rearrangement uses TRBV5-1 and TRBJ2-1, with TRBD2 identical over 13 bases. The CDR3 is 15 residues long. Germline lookup yields CDR1 SGHRS and CDR2 YFSETQ. Trimming took 4 bases from V and 6 from J; bases not matched to a gene: 4. The CDR3 sequence: CASSEGLAGFNEQFF. The CDR3 DNA follows: TGCGCCAGCAGCGAGGGACTAGCGGGGTTCAATGAGCAGTTCTTC.

This clonotype was observed at least ten times. V is TRBV12-3 or TRBV12-4 and J is TRBJ1-2; 7 nucleotides match TRBD1. This CDR3 has 12 residues. V shed 6 bases, J shed 7 bases, and the junction held 5 bases outside the gene matches. CDR3 sequence: CASSHRQGGYTF. CDR3 bases: TGTGCCAGCAGCCACAGACAGGGTGGCTACACCTTC.

The rearrangement joins TRBV18 to TRBJ1-4; D remains ambiguous. The germline gives CDR1 KGHSH, CDR2 LQKENI. Between the trimmed V and J ends, which lost 3 bases and 6 bases, there was a span of 17 bases. The CDR3 has 16 amino acids. CDR3: CASSPNSQVVHEKLFF. CDR3 DNA sequence: TGTGCCAGCTCACCGAATAGCCAGGTTGTTCATGAAAAACTGTTTTTT.

The chain couples TRBV5-5 to TRBJ1-2; D is unresolved. With 0 bases removed from V and 13 bases from J, the gap between germline ends came to 13 bases. The germline CDR1 and CDR2 sequences are SGHKS and YYEKEE (reference sequence). The CDR3 spans 12 residues. CDR3 loop: CASSLADLKGTF. The CDR3 region has the DNA TGTGCCAGCAGCTTGGCGGATCTCAAGGGCACCTTC.

This CDR3 reads CASSYRGLSADTQYF. The CDR3 DNA reads as TGTGCCAGCAGTTACCGTGGACTTTCCGCAGATACGCAGTATTTT. This chain uses TRBV5-6 with TRBJ2-3; D is perhaps TRBD2 (5 bases). This CDR3 is 15 amino acids long. Germline-derived CDR1 and CDR2 are SGHDT and YYEEEE. The germline V and J ends were trimmed by 5 bases and 4 bases, with 17 bases remaining between them.

This chain uses TRBV7-2 with TRBJ2-7, with no clear D. There are 11 residues in the CDR3. Germline CDR1 reads SGHTA; CDR2 reads FQGNSA. With 5 bases removed from V and 0 bases from J, the gap between germline ends came to 2 bases. CDR3 bases: TGTGCCAGCAGCAACTCCTACGAGCAGTACTTC. It yields the protein CASSNSYEQYF.

This clonotype appeared many times. The rearrangement uses TRBV20-1 and TRBJ1-5; tentatively, D is TRBD1 (6 bases). The ends were cut back, 0 bases at V and 7 bases at J, with 10 bases in the middle. Germline-derived CDR1 and CDR2 are DFQATT and SNEGSKA (reference sequence). The CDR3 is made up of 13 amino acids. The CDR3 loop reads CSARDSQGQPQHF. The CDR3 nucleotides read TGCAGTGCTAGAGATTCACAGGGCCAGCCCCAGCATTTT.

This clonotype was counted ten times or more. This rearrangement joins TRBV20-1 to TRBJ1-2; D perhaps matches TRBD1 (6 bases). With 6 bases removed from V and 10 bases from J, the gap between germline ends came to 15 bases. Germline V gene sequence: CDR1 DFQATT, CDR2 SNEGSKA (reference sequence). This CDR3 spans 11 amino acids. The CDR3 coding sequence is TGCAGTGCGAGACAGGAGAGCGCCTACACCTTC. As protein: CSARQESAYTF.

This clonotype was counted between two and nine times. The chain combines TRBV5-5 with TRBJ1-2; D uncertain. V lost 0 bases, J lost 8 bases, and 20 bases lay in between. CDR1 SGHKS and CDR2 YYEKEE come from the germline V gene (reference sequence). The CDR3 totals 16 residues. In nucleotides, the CDR3 is TGTGCCAGCAGCTTGGGACCTGGGTTTGTAAAGGTGGGCTACACCTTC. Translation: CASSLGPGFVKVGYTF. Filled out from reference TRBV5-5 and TRBJ1-2, the complete variable domain reads DAGVTQSPTHLIKTRGQQVTLRCSPISGHKSVSWYQQVLGQGPQFIFQYYEKEERGRGNFPDRFSARQFPNYSSELNVNALLLGDSALYLCASSLGPGFVKVGYTFGSGTRLTVV.

This clonotype was seen ten or more times. The CDR3 DNA follows: TGTGCCAGCTCACGTGGAACAGCCCCGAACACCGGGGAGCTGTTTTTT. Translated: CASSRGTAPNTGELFF. The chain employs TRBV18 and TRBJ2-2, with D unresolved. With 4 bases removed from V and 0 bases from J, the gap between germline ends came to 12 bases. The CDR3 extends over 16 amino acids. Per germline, CDR1 KGHSH and CDR2 LQKENI.

Only a few counts were recorded for this clonotype. This sequence may be a read error, since a much larger clone differs from it by one base. The chain couples TRBV10-3 to TRBJ1-1, with 7 bases matching TRBD1. CDR1 ENHRY and CDR2 SYGVKD come from the germline V gene. This CDR3 contains 17 residues. Written as DNA, the CDR3 is TGTGCCATCAGTGAGTGGACAGGTGGGGGTATGAACACTAAAGCTTTCTTT. This sequence encodes CAISEWTGGGMNTKAFF.

V usage is TRBV5-1 and J usage is TRBJ2-7, with D possibly TRBD2 on 6 matching bases. In germline, CDR1 is SGHRS, CDR2 YFSETQ. Trimming left V 0 bases short and J 5 bases short, with 18 bases between. The CDR3 sequence is 16 residues long. CDR3 sequence (DNA): TGCGCCAGCAGCTTGGAAGGAGGGGCAGGGCACCACGAGCAGTACTTC. This gives the protein CASSLEGGAGHHEQYF.

This clonotype was seen only a few times. J is TRBJ2-7 and V is TRBV20-1; TRBD2 aligns across 9 bases. The CDR3 extends over 15 amino acids. The V gene end was trimmed by 1 base and the J gene end by 3 bases; junction bases not matched to a gene: 7. The germline V gene encodes CDR1 DFQATT and CDR2 SNEGSKA (reference sequence). The CDR3 bases are TGCAGTGCTAGAGGGCGGGAGGGTCCCCTCTACGAGCAGTACTTC. Residues: CSARGREGPLYEQYF.

This clonotype is labeled medium-sized. The chain carries TRBV7-3 and TRBJ2-1; 10 bases are a match to TRBD2. Germline lookup yields CDR1 SGHTA and CDR2 FQGTGA. The CDR3 consists of 14 residues. After removal of 8 bases from V and 3 bases from J, the junction contained 4 bases not matched to a gene. CDR3: CASRAGGDYNEQFF. As DNA, the CDR3 is TGTGCCAGCCGAGCGGGAGGGGACTACAATGAGCAGTTCTTC.